The clone carrying this TCR beta chain appeared a few times. Indicated time point: newly diagnosed GD, antithyroid drugs for less than 3 months. Generation of the TCR library employed RNA extracted from PBMCs. This record comes from a study of regulatory T cells in long-lasting Graves disease. In germline, CDR1 is PRHDT, CDR2 FYEKMQ (reference sequence). The CDR3 is 16 residues long. Trimming at V came to 2 bases and at J to 4 bases, leaving 6 bases not matched to a gene. According to the study, TCR beta libraries were built with iRepertoire HTBI primers and CDR3-region Arm-PCR. One entry per CDR3 protein results from TCRdb running MiXCR on the multiplex PCR reads. In the table there are about 400,000 distinct CDR3 sequences, around 16% of which are singletons. The same sample was also used in a study of T cells in Graves' hyperthyroidism and ophthalmopathy.

This sequence originates from a woman aged 35 to 49 with Graves disease. The J gene is TRBJ2-7, the V gene TRBV13; TRBD2 matches 12 bases. The specimen comprised peripheral blood mononuclear cells (PBMCs), sampled at new diagnosis, from a patient treated with antithyroid drugs. The CDR3 loop reads CASSLSRTSGIYEQYF. As DNA, the CDR3 is TGTGCCAGCAGCTTATCCCGGACTAGCGGGATTTACGAGCAGTACTTC.